This T cell receptor (beta chain) was captured in a study of cytomegalovirus exposure and HLA in healthy donors. PCR amplification relied on 60 Vbeta primers (plus 13 Jbeta primers). The table came from immunoSEQ multiplex PCR; TCRdb's copy has only in-frame clones and leaves some out. Among about 120,000 clones, roughly 86% were seen once, and the ten largest hold 1.8%. Findings and limits, study-wide: The classifier reportedly diagnosed cytomegalovirus status with high specificity and sensitivity. As was reported, the HLA-A and HLA-B alleles of most subjects were accurately predicted from TCR beta sequences.

A note on this clone: The antigen is undetermined.

Sequencing was performed on PBMCs. This sequence originates from a young man in good health and CMV-seronegative.

CDR3 loop: CASSGGQGGQPQHF. Here the CDR3 DNA reads TGTGCCAGCAGCGGGGGACAGGGAGGTCAGCCCCAGCATTTT. V gene TRBV9 combines with J gene TRBJ1-5; 9 positions agree with TRBD1. Germline V gene sequence: CDR1 SGDLS, CDR2 YYNGEE. The CDR3 has 14 amino acids. V gave up 3 bases and J gave up 6 bases; unmatched junction bases: 4.